This T cell receptor beta chain was profiled in a study of vaccination and CD4 T cells after COVID-19 (dated by TCRdb to the early 2020s). Some background on the complete study: The convalescent cohort included six males and four females, with two Hispanic individuals, seven Caucasians, two Asians and one multiracial person. Two doses of either the Pfizer-BioNTech BNT162b2 vaccine (n=8) or the Moderna mRNA-1273 vaccine (n=2) were administered to participants. Post-COVID blood samples were collected from convalescent patients a median of approximately 100 days after diagnosis, with a range of roughly 30 to 170 days. Post-vaccine blood samples were obtained a median of around 67 days after the second vaccine dose, with a range of about 14 to 250 days. The cultures were stimulated with overlapping spike peptide pools from SARS-CoV-2 and from the common cold coronaviruses HCoV-NL63, HCoV-OC43 and HCoV-229E. In control cultures, a CEFX viral epitope pool was used as positive control, an HIV-1 Nef peptide pool was used as negative control, or no peptide was added. In approximately eleven COVID-19 convalescent patients and a handful of infection-naive healthy vaccine recipients, the spike-specific CD4+ TCR repertoire before mRNA vaccination was compared with the repertoire after mRNA vaccination. What the research found in general, with its limitations: Although the median number of SARS-CoV-2-reactive clonotypes went up from some 23 after infection to around 39 after vaccination, the increase was not significant. The study included relatively few convalescent patients and did not analyze early timepoints after natural infection. Of the vaccine-specific clones found in convalescent patients, nearly all (304 of 307) were mono-reactive for SARS-CoV-2 spike instead of being cross-reactive with common cold coronaviruses. Among convalescent patients, a median about 90% of the SARS-CoV-2-reactive clones seen after vaccination appeared only after vaccination, which suggests priming specific to the vaccine.

Library prep was done by PCR. DNA from cultured CD4+ T cells was subjected to TCR sequencing with the Oncomine TCR Beta short-read assay at the Johns Hopkins FTIC core. Genomic DNA was extracted from the cultured CD4+ T cells with the QIAamp micro DNA kit. Oncomine TCR Beta libraries from cultured CD4+ T cells were pooled using unique dual indexes and sequenced on an Illumina iSeq 100. In the original analysis: Non-productive sequences were filtered out, and CDR3s that did not start with C, did not end with F or W, or were shorter than 7 amino acids were discarded. The MANAFEST web application identified antigen-specific clonotypes by comparing peptide-stimulated wells against reference wells and other culture wells. An FDR below 0.05, an odds ratio above 5, and a productive frequency above 0.1% in at least two of three replicate wells were required for clones to be considered positive. A clonotype counted as cross-reactive if it showed significant expansion both in the SARS-CoV-2 spike wells and in at least one common cold coronavirus spike condition. Using R version 3.6.1, CDR3 homology was evaluated through Levenshtein distances (stringdist) along with unrooted phylogenetic trees (ape). The public reads were reprocessed in TCRdb via fastp at Q25 and MiXCR, keeping in-frame beta chains. Here each entry gathers all rows of one CDR3 protein and keeps the most common genes and DNA. In this record, the V and J calls reflect TCRdb's handling and not the investigators' own analysis. The sample data list tens of thousands of distinct CDR3 sequences, and roughly two thirds of these were observed just once. The ten most abundant clones make up around 15% of the sample.

A note on this clonotype: Its antigen is not yet known. No base quality values were provided; no much bigger clone lies one nucleotide off.

The sample's treatment or condition label, in plain terms: roughly 10-day PBMC culture with coronavirus spike peptide pools or control peptides (ViraFEST assay). The ViraFEST assay was used in the study, in which antigen-specific T cells were expanded with peptide pools and expanded clonotypes were subsequently identified by TCR sequencing. Negative nucleocapsid antibody tests before and after vaccination confirmed that the healthy vaccine recipients had no prior SARS-CoV-2 infection. Each well held fewer than 2.5 million PBMCs cultured with approximately 10 ug/ml peptide pools in IMDM containing about 5% human AB serum and roughly 9.3 IU/ml IL-2. On days 3 and 7, half of the culture medium was replaced with fresh IL-2-containing medium. CD4+ T cells were isolated after around 9 days of culture through negative selection using the EasySep CD4+ T cell isolation kit. Ficoll-Paque Plus gradient centrifugation was used to isolate PBMCs from whole blood, and the isolated PBMCs were then either used fresh or cryopreserved at -140C. In general, triplicate wells were set up for every culture condition.

The germline V gene yields KGHSH for CDR1 and LQKENI for CDR2. Spanning cysteine to phenylalanine, the CDR3 consists of 14 amino acids. Here the CDR3 DNA is all that survives: 42 bases in frame from base 1. Trimming costs V 6 bases and J 0 bases, and their ends lie 11 bases apart. This sample comprised CD4+ T cells from blood, cultured in vitro, obtained after SARS-CoV-2 vaccination. The sequence links TRBV18 to TRBJ1-1; no D gene call is confident. The receptor's source is a human donor who received a COVID-19 vaccine. The CDR3 reads as follows: CASSRIGMNTEAFF. The DNA sequence is given as TGTGCCAGCTCGCGGATTGGGATGAACACTGAAGCTTTCTTT. Extended through the reference TRBV18 and TRBJ1-1 proteins, this CDR3 yields the full variable domain: NAGVMQNPRHLVRRRGQEARLRCSPMKGHSHVYWYRQLPEEGLKFMVYLQKENIIDESGMPKERFSAEFPKEGPSILRIQQVVRGDSAAYFCASSRIGMNTEAFFGQGTRLTVV.